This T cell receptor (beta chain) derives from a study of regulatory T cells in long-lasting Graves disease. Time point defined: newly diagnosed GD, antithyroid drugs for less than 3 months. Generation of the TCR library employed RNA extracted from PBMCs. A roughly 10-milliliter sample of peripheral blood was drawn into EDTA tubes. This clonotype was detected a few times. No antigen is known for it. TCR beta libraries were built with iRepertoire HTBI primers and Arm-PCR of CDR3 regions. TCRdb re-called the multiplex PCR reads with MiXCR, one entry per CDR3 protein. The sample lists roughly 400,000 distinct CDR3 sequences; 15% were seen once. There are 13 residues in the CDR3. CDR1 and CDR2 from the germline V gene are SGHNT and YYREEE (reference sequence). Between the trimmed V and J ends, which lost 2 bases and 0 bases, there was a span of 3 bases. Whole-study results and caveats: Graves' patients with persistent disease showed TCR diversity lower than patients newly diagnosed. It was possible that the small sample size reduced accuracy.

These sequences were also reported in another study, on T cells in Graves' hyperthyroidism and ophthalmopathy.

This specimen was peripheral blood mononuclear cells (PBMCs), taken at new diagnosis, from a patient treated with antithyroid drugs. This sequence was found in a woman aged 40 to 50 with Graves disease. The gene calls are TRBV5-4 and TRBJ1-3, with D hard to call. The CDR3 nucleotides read TGTGCCAGCAGCTTCCCCTCTGGAAACACCATATATTTT. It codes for CASSFPSGNTIYF.